Following are 18 T cell receptor beta chains from one sample sequenced in a study of neurological immune-mediated disorders. Time point defined: technical triplicate 2. TCRdb re-called the 5' RACE reads through MiXCR, storing one row per CDR3 protein. In the table there are roughly 61,000 distinct CDR3 sequences, nearly 25% of which are singletons. Material: PBMCs. These receptors originate from a man between 60 and 70 years old with HTLV-1-associated myelopathy (HAM/TSP).

This clonotype was seen ten or more times. This chain connects TRBV11-2 to TRBJ2-7; TRBD2 agrees at 8 bases. There are 16 residues in the CDR3. V was clipped by 5 bases and J by 2 bases; unmatched bases: 11. Germline CDR1 reads SGHAT; CDR2 reads FQNNGV. The CDR3 nucleotides read TGTGCCAGCAGCCGTAACCAGCGGGAGAACGCCTACGAGCAGTACTTC. Translated: CASSRNQRENAYEQYF.

This clonotype is categorized as medium-sized. V and J are TRBV7-9 and TRBJ1-6; 8 nucleotides line up with TRBD1. Germline trimming cut 3 bases from V and 8 bases from J; bases unmatched to any gene: 6. The CDR3 is made up of 15 amino acids. CDR1 SEHNR and CDR2 FQNEAQ come from the germline V gene (reference sequence). The CDR3 protein is CASSFSRTGYSPLHF. DNA of the CDR3: TGTGCCAGCAGCTTTTCCCGGACAGGGTATTCACCCCTCCACTTT.

This clonotype was seen repeatedly, ten times or more. The chain combines TRBV5-4 with TRBJ2-1; D remains unclear. The CDR3 length is 13 residues. Trimming took off 0 bases at V and 3 bases at J, with 4 bases between the two ends. From germline, CDR1 is SGHNT and CDR2 YYREEE (reference sequence). The CDR3 spells CASSLERYNEQFF. CDR3 coding DNA: TGTGCCAGCAGCTTGGAACGCTACAATGAGCAGTTCTTC. The variable domain in full, with the rest retrieved from reference TRBV5-4 and TRBJ2-1, is ETGVTQSPTHLIKTRGQQVTLRCSSQSGHNTVSWYQQALGQGPQFIFQYYREEENGRGNFPPRFSGLQFPNYSSELNVNALELDDSALYLCASSLERYNEQFFGPGTRLTVL.

This clonotype was seen at least ten times. V is TRBV7-2 and J is TRBJ2-7, with 7 bases identical to TRBD2. V shed 4 bases, J shed 0 bases, and the junction held 6 bases outside the gene matches. The germline gives CDR1 SGHTA, CDR2 FQGNSA. CDR3 size: 15 residues. The CDR3: CASSSFGGISYEQYF. Written as DNA, the CDR3 is TGTGCCAGCAGCTCCTTCGGGGGGATCTCCTACGAGCAGTACTTC.

This clonotype was counted at least ten times. The J gene is TRBJ2-1, the V gene TRBV9; 9 bases align to TRBD1. Germline V gives CDR1 SGDLS, CDR2 YYNGEE. Trimming took 4 bases from V and 2 from J; bases not matched to a gene: 4. The CDR3 runs to 15 residues. CDR3 loop: CASSPGTGTYNEQFF. The CDR3 DNA sequence: TGTGCCAGCAGCCCAGGGACAGGGACCTACAATGAGCAGTTCTTC.

This clonotype is medium-sized within its sample. The chain recombines TRBV28 with TRBJ2-5; D perhaps matches TRBD2 (6 bases). Germline V gene lookup returns CDR1 MDHEN and CDR2 SYDVKM. Trimming removed 5 bases from V and 5 bases from J, with 12 bases in between. This CDR3 contains 13 residues. CDR3 sequence reads: CASSPSGGETQYF. The CDR3 nucleotides read TGTGCCAGCAGTCCCTCTGGAGGGGAGACCCAGTACTTC.

V gene TRBV7-8 combines with J gene TRBJ2-7; perhaps TRBD2 as D (5 bases). Germline V gene lookup returns CDR1 SGHVS and CDR2 FQNEAQ. The ends were cut back, 1 base at V and 7 bases at J, with 14 bases in the middle. The CDR3 contains 14 residues. The CDR3 spells CASSLVGSGSEQYF. The CDR3 nucleotides read TGTGCCAGCAGCTTAGTGGGTTCGGGGTCTGAGCAGTACTTC.

This clonotype was counted ten times or more. This chain joins TRBV14 and TRBJ2-7; D unresolved. The CDR3 spans 12 residues. V was trimmed by 0 bases and J by 3 bases, leaving 3 bases between them. Germline CDR1 reads SGHDN; CDR2 reads FVKESK. The CDR3 DNA follows: TGTGCCAGCAGCCAAGATGGCTACGAGCAGTACTTC. Its translation is CASSQDGYEQYF.

This clonotype was seen ten or more times. The chain has TRBV5-1 and TRBJ2-7, with D maybe TRBD2 (6 bases). CDR3 length: 15 amino acids. Germline CDR1 and CDR2: SGHRS and YFSETQ. V shed 0 bases and J shed 5 bases, with 15 bases lying between them. CDR3 sequence: CASSLAVREVDEQYF. In nucleotides, the CDR3 is TGCGCCAGCAGCTTGGCGGTCAGGGAGGTAGACGAGCAGTACTTC. The full variable domain, with the rest looked up from reference TRBV5-1 and TRBJ2-7, is KAGVTQTPRYLIKTRGQQVTLSCSPISGHRSVSWYQQTPGQGLQFLFEYFSETQRNKGNFPGRFSGRQFSNSRSEMNVSTLELGDSALYLCASSLAVREVDEQYFGPGTRLTVT.

The chain joins TRBV27 to TRBJ2-1, with unresolved D. This CDR3 spans 15 amino acids. CDR1 and CDR2 from the germline V gene are MNHEY and SMNVEV (reference sequence). V lost 2 bases and J 8 bases, leaving 16 bases between the germline ends. The CDR3 sequence: CASSLSWTSYYEQFF. CDR3 coding DNA: TGTGCCAGCAGTTTAAGTTGGACCTCTTACTATGAGCAGTTCTTC.

The chain has TRBV5-1 and TRBJ2-4, with 8 positions matching TRBD1. The CDR3 sequence is 16 residues long. CDR1 is SGHRS, CDR2 YFSETQ, per germline. V gave up 3 bases and J gave up 3 bases; unmatched junction bases: 8. The CDR3 loop reads CASSSSGGAVKNIQYF. In DNA, the CDR3 is TGCGCCAGCAGCTCGTCAGGGGGCGCGGTCAAAAACATTCAGTACTTC.

This sequence joins TRBV5-1 and TRBJ2-5; 8 bases are a match to TRBD1. Germline assignment: CDR1 SGHRS and CDR2 YFSETQ. This CDR3 is built from 15 residues. V gave up 2 bases and J gave up 10 bases; unmatched junction bases: 13. In DNA, the CDR3 is TGCGCCAGCAGCTTCTCCAGGGGGCCCACGTCCCTCCAGTACTTC. It specifies CASSFSRGPTSLQYF.

The J gene is TRBJ2-1, the V gene TRBV7-8, with D perhaps matching TRBD1 (5 bases). Germline CDR1 and CDR2: SGHVS and FQNEAQ. Trimming left V 2 bases short and J 6 bases short, with 8 bases between. This CDR3 contains 13 residues. The CDR3 coding sequence is TGTGCCAGCAGCTTATCTAGGGGCAATGAGCAGTTCTTC. Protein: CASSLSRGNEQFF.

The gene calls are TRBV20-1 and TRBJ1-2; D gene uncertain. Trimming cost V 3 bases and J 5 bases, with 10 bases left between them. This CDR3 spans 12 amino acids. Per the germline V gene, CDR1 is DFQATT and CDR2 is SNEGSKA (reference sequence). CDR3 coding DNA: TGCAGTGCTAGTTCCGGGGATTATGGCTACACCTTC. Translating it yields CSASSGDYGYTF.

This clonotype was detected ten times or more. The CDR3 bases are TGTGCCAGCAGTTTCGCGGGCAATGGCTACACCTTC. Amino acids: CASSFAGNGYTF. The rearrangement joins TRBV12-3 or TRBV12-4 to TRBJ1-2; D ambiguous. The CDR3 runs 12 residues. The V and J ends lost 3 bases and 6 bases respectively, with 8 bases between them.

V is TRBV4-2 and J is TRBJ2-4, with D tentatively TRBD2 (6 bases). Germline V CDR1 and CDR2: LGHNA, YNFKEQ. CDR3 size: 15 residues. V was trimmed by 0 bases and J by 1 base, leaving 7 bases between them. CDR3 amino acids: CASSQDGGAKNIQYF. DNA for the CDR3: TGTGCCAGCAGCCAAGATGGGGGGGCCAAAAACATTCAGTACTTC.

This clonotype occurred many times. The chain couples TRBV15 to TRBJ2-7, with a tentative D call TRBD2 (5 bases). Trimming stripped 0 bases from V and 7 bases from J, with 16 bases between. The V gene's germline CDR1 is LNHNV and CDR2 YYDKDF (reference sequence). This CDR3 has 15 residues. The CDR3 is CATSRDVTGGEEQYF. The CDR3 DNA follows: TGTGCCACCAGCAGAGATGTAACGGGTGGGGAGGAGCAGTACTTC.

This clonotype was counted at least ten times. The chain recombines TRBV19 with TRBJ1-4; the D gene is possibly TRBD1 (5 bases). In germline, CDR1 is LNHDA, CDR2 SQIVND (reference sequence). V lost 3 bases, J lost 4 bases, and 12 bases lay in between. There are 15 residues in the CDR3. The CDR3 here is CASSIVGQRNEKLFF. The DNA of the CDR3 is TGTGCCAGTAGTATTGTAGGACAACGTAATGAAAAACTGTTTTTT.